This TCR beta chain was identified during a study of shared clonotypes between healthy human individuals. On this clone: No antigen is known for it. The identical CDR3 is also encoded by other nucleotide sequences in the sample.

This CDR3 contains 12 residues. Germline V gene data show CDR1 as SQVTM and CDR2 as ANQGSEA. V dropped 6 bases and J dropped 1 base, with 10 bases sitting between them. Overall study findings and caveats: Unshared clonotypes carried lower generation probabilities than those common to all four donors. A generally larger estimated richness was seen in naive subsets than in memory subsets.

As handled by the study authors: ImmunoSEQ yielded junction-only sequences lacking quality scores, so filtering differed. Sequenced by immunoSEQ multiplex PCR; TCRdb stores in-frame clones only, minus some. Clonal size and the V and J genes are those of that table, whereas D and trimming came from the DNA. The sample lists around 1.5 million clones, approximately 98% occurring once. The origin of this receptor is a man aged 25-40 years in good health. The sequencing sample was made of naive CD4+ T cells sorted from blood. Regarding subset: CD45RA+ positively selected. The chain is built from TRBV29-1 and TRBJ2-7; the D is unclear. The CDR3 sequence: CSVVYGSYEQYF. For the CDR3, the DNA is TGCAGCGTAGTCTACGGTTCCTACGAGCAGTACTTC.